These 32 T cell receptor beta chains originate from one sample sequenced in a study of CD8 T cells in ankylosing spondylitis. TCRdb re-derived calls from the 5' RACE reads in MiXCR, one entry per CDR3 protein. The sample gives hundreds of thousands of distinct CDR3 sequences, more than 20% of which show up once; roughly 13% is in the top ten. Sequenced material: blood, either unsorted or a sorted T cell fraction (not recorded which). The receptor source for this set is a male donor with ankylosing spondylitis or in good health (not recorded which).

This clonotype showed up just a few times. The chain has TRBV24-1 and TRBJ2-3; D not resolved. This CDR3 has 14 amino acids. V lost 0 bases and J lost 2, with 5 bases in between. In germline, CDR1 is KGHDR, CDR2 SFDVKD. DNA for the CDR3: TGTGCCACCAGTGATTTGGCTCCCACAGATACGCAGTATTTT. Translation: CATSDLAPTDTQYF.

The chain uses TRBV9 and TRBJ2-5, with D tentatively TRBD1 (6 bases). CDR1 is SGDLS, CDR2 YYNGEE, per germline. V lost 4 bases to trimming and J lost 9 bases, with 16 bases between them. The CDR3 loop spans 13 amino acids. Written as DNA, the CDR3 is TGTGCCAGCAGCTCAGAGGGGGTCCGGGCCCAGTACTTC. Translating it yields CASSSEGVRAQYF.

This chain joins TRBV29-1 and TRBJ2-2; D is uncertain. Germline assignment: CDR1 SQVTM and CDR2 ANQGSEA. V was clipped by 6 bases and J by 3 bases, with 14 bases between them. This CDR3 has 14 amino acids. The CDR3 DNA follows: TGCAGCGTCCTAATGTCGAGCCACACCGGGGAGCTGTTTTTT. Translated, it gives CSVLMSSHTGELFF.

The chain joins TRBV13 to TRBJ2-7; TRBD1 aligns across 7 bases. After removal of 2 bases from V and 3 bases from J, the junction contained 4 bases not matched to a gene. Germline CDR1 and CDR2: PRHDT and FYEKMQ (reference sequence). The CDR3 runs to 14 residues. The CDR3 spells CASSLPGQIYEQYF. CDR3 nucleotide sequence: TGTGCCAGCAGCTTACCGGGACAGATCTACGAGCAGTACTTC. Based on the CDR3 plus reference TRBV13 and TRBJ2-7, the full variable domain is AAGVIQSPRHLIKEKRETATLKCYPIPRHDTVYWYQQGPGQDPQFLISFYEKMQSDKGSIPDRFSAQQFSDYHSELNMSSLELGDSALYFCASSLPGQIYEQYFGPGTRLTVT.

The chain links TRBV20-1 to TRBJ2-1; D is unclear. There are 15 residues in the CDR3. Looked up from germline, CDR1 is DFQATT and CDR2 is SNEGSKA (reference sequence). V shed 0 bases and J shed 4 bases, with 13 bases lying between them. CDR3 protein: CSARDKLWHYNEQFF. The DNA of the CDR3 is TGCAGTGCTAGAGATAAGTTGTGGCATTACAATGAGCAGTTCTTC.

The rearrangement uses TRBV3-1 and TRBJ2-3; weak D call: TRBD2 (6 bases). There are 15 residues in the CDR3. Germline V lookup: CDR1 LGHDT, CDR2 YNNKEL (reference sequence). V was shortened by 1 base and J by 2 bases, with 10 bases between the two germline ends. The CDR3 protein is CASSQGGEVTDTQYF. The CDR3 DNA reads TGTGCCAGCAGCCAAGGGGGGGAGGTCACAGATACGCAGTATTTT.

The chain couples TRBV5-1 to TRBJ2-7, with 13 positions matching TRBD2. Trimming at V came to 4 bases and at J to 0 bases, leaving 4 bases not matched to a gene. The CDR3 spans 16 residues. CDR1 is SGHRS, CDR2 YFSETQ, per germline. In DNA, the CDR3 is TGCGCCAGCAGCCGGACTAGCGGGGGAAGCTCCTACGAGCAGTACTTC. Its translation: CASSRTSGGSSYEQYF.

This clonotype was picked up a small number of times. This chain joins TRBV28 and TRBJ2-2; 8 bases map to TRBD1. The CDR3 is 22 residues long. V lost 2 bases to trimming and J lost 6 bases; unmatched junction nucleotides: 26. Germline V lookup: CDR1 MDHEN, CDR2 SYDVKM. The CDR3, as DNA: TGTGCCAGCAGTTTAGGAGATGGGGGGTCAACTCAGACAGGGGAGCCTCCCGGGGAGCTGTTTTTT. Its protein is CASSLGDGGSTQTGEPPGELFF.

The V gene is TRBV4-1, the J gene TRBJ2-1, with D maybe TRBD1 (5 bases). V shed 0 bases and J shed 7 bases, with 16 bases lying between them. The germline CDR1 and CDR2 sequences are MGHRA and YSYEKL. The CDR3 contains 16 residues. CDR3 coding DNA: TGCGCCAGCAGCCAAGACCGTCGAAGGGGCGTAAATGAGCAGTTCTTC. It specifies CASSQDRRRGVNEQFF.

The J gene is TRBJ2-2, the V gene TRBV7-3; 7 bases fit TRBD2. Trimming took 6 bases from V and 3 from J; bases not matched to a gene: 4. CDR3 length: 14 residues. CDR1 and CDR2 from the germline V gene are SGHTA and FQGTGA. The CDR3 is CASRASGDTGELFF. CDR3 bases: TGTGCCAGCAGGGCTAGCGGCGACACCGGGGAGCTGTTTTTT.

This clonotype was seen a few times. J is TRBJ2-7 and V is TRBV28; 7 nucleotides align to TRBD2. Unmatched junction bases numbered 3, after V lost 8 bases and J lost 2 bases. Germline CDR1 and CDR2: MDHEN and SYDVKM. CDR3 length: 12 amino acids. CDR3 region: CASGGETYEQYF. DNA for the CDR3: TGTGCCAGCGGGGGGGAGACCTACGAGCAGTACTTC.

In its sample, this clonotype was seen a few times. The rearrangement links TRBV6-1 to TRBJ2-1, with D unresolved. The CDR3 length is 16 residues. V gave up 7 bases and J gave up 1 base, with 17 bases separating them. Germline V lookup: CDR1 MNHNS, CDR2 SASEGT. The CDR3 protein is CASIFYPRQSYNEQFF. The CDR3 region has the DNA TGTGCCAGCATATTTTACCCGCGGCAGTCCTACAATGAGCAGTTCTTC.

This chain connects TRBV12-3 or TRBV12-4 to TRBJ1-1; a weak D match, TRBD1 (5 bases). The CDR3 consists of 17 residues. V gave up 1 base and J gave up 7 bases, with 22 bases separating them. CDR3 sequence (DNA): TGTGCCAGCAGTTTAGTCGTTTTACAGGACCGCTCTCATGAAGCTTTCTTT. Protein product: CASSLVVLQDRSHEAFF.

The V and J genes are TRBV9 and TRBJ2-7, with D perhaps TRBD1 (5 bases). Germline values: CDR1 SGDLS, CDR2 YYNGEE. CDR3 length equals 16 residues. The V gene lost 3 bases and the J gene lost 6 bases, with 22 bases spanning the gap. The CDR3 spells CASSAYNTPGFSEQYF. The DNA for the CDR3 is TGTGCCAGCAGCGCCTACAATACACCAGGGTTCAGCGAGCAGTACTTC. The full variable domain, its missing parts supplied by reference TRBV9 and TRBJ2-7, is DSGVTQTPKHLITATGQRVTLRCSPRSGDLSVYWYQQSLDQGLQFLIQYYNGEERAKGNILERFSAQQFPDLHSELNLSSLELGDSALYFCASSAYNTPGFSEQYFGPGTRLTVT.

Concerning this clonotype itself: The junction and the germline gene differ at one end; a read error may be behind it. The chain joins TRBV9 to TRBJ1-5; the D is unclear. The V gene's germline CDR1 is SGDLS and CDR2 YYNGEE. The CDR3 runs 14 residues. The CDR3 DNA sequence: TGTGCCAGCAGCGTAAATGGTAGCGATCAGCCCCAGCATTTT. This encodes CASSVNGSDQPQHF.

This clonotype was counted only a few times. The chain employs TRBV24-1 and TRBJ2-1; tentatively, D is TRBD2 (5 bases). CDR1 and CDR2 from the germline V gene are KGHDR and SFDVKD. The CDR3 sequence is 14 residues long. V lost 1 base and J 10 bases, leaving 13 bases between the germline ends. The CDR3 region has the DNA TGTGCCACCAGTGATTTAACGGGATTCGGGGAGCAGTTCTTC. Residues: CATSDLTGFGEQFF.

This clonotype has ten or more counts. CDR3 coding DNA: TGTGCCAGCAGCCTCGGAGGCTATGGCTACACCTTC. Amino acids: CASSLGGYGYTF. The rearrangement links TRBV11-2 to TRBJ1-2; D ambiguous. V was clipped by 5 bases and J by 4 bases, with 8 bases between them. The CDR3 totals 12 residues. Germline CDR1 SGHAT, CDR2 FQNNGV.

The rearrangement uses TRBV28 and TRBJ2-7; weak D call: TRBD1 (5 bases). Germline CDR1 is MDHEN and CDR2 is SYDVKM. V lost 6 bases, J lost 0 bases, and 18 bases lay in between. This CDR3 has 16 residues. CDR3 loop: CASRLLRGPSSYEQYF. CDR3 coding DNA: TGTGCCAGCAGACTATTAAGGGGCCCGAGCTCCTACGAGCAGTACTTC.

There are many counts of this clonotype. This chain joins TRBV5-5 and TRBJ2-7; possible D gene TRBD1, 6 bases. Germline CDR1 is SGHKS and CDR2 is YYEKEE (reference sequence). CDR3 length: 12 residues. V dropped 2 bases and J dropped 4 bases, with 7 bases sitting between them. The CDR3 DNA follows: TGTGCCAGCAGCTTTACAGGGTACGAGCAGTACTTC. This encodes CASSFTGYEQYF.

The chain couples TRBV7-9 to TRBJ2-3; tentatively, D is TRBD1 (5 bases). Trimming pared 4 bases from V and 1 base from J, leaving 15 bases between. CDR3 size: 16 residues. Germline V lookup: CDR1 SEHNR, CDR2 FQNEAQ (reference sequence). For the CDR3, the DNA is TGTGCCAGCAGCTATATCACCCTACAGGGCACAGATACGCAGTATTTT. Translated, it gives CASSYITLQGTDTQYF.

The V call is TRBV30, the J call TRBJ2-1; 8 positions match TRBD1. The J segment lost 7 bases and the V segment lost 2 bases, leaving 7 bases of the junction unmatched. This CDR3 is 14 amino acids long. CDR1 GTSNPN and CDR2 SVGIG come from the germline V gene (reference sequence). The CDR3 loop reads CAWSPDRVVNEQFF. The CDR3, as DNA: TGTGCCTGGAGTCCGGACAGGGTTGTTAATGAGCAGTTCTTC.

The chain couples TRBV29-1 to TRBJ2-3; 9 bases match TRBD1. This CDR3 is built from 17 residues. CDR1 is SQVTM and CDR2 is ANQGSEA in the germline V gene. V shed 8 bases and J 4 bases; nucleotides not matched to a gene: 19. This chain's CDR3 is CSFYRPFRDREADTQYF. CDR3 in DNA: TGCAGCTTTTACCGGCCTTTCCGGGACAGGGAGGCAGATACGCAGTATTTT.

At least ten counts were recorded for this clonotype. The V and J genes are TRBV6-5 and TRBJ2-3, with 8 bases identical to TRBD2. The CDR3 has 16 residues. Germline lookup yields CDR1 MNHEY and CDR2 SVGAGI. The V segment lost 0 bases and the J segment 5 bases; nucleotides outside the gene matches: 7. The CDR3 region has the DNA TGTGCCAGCAGTTACTCTGGCGGGGGGCTTCTAGATACGCAGTATTTT. This codes for CASSYSGGGLLDTQYF.

The chain couples TRBV30 to TRBJ2-5, with D uncertain. This CDR3 has 11 amino acids. Trimming took off 5 bases at V and 1 base at J, with 5 bases between the two ends. Germline CDR1 is GTSNPN and CDR2 is SVGIG (reference sequence). CDR3 nucleotides: TGTGCCTGGGGGGTCCAAGAGACCCAGTACTTC. Protein sequence: CAWGVQETQYF. Complete variable domain (other parts from reference TRBV30 and TRBJ2-5): SQTIHQWPATLVQPVGSPLSLECTVEGTSNPNLYWYRQAAGRGLQLLFYSVGIGQISSEVPQNLSASRPQDRQFILSSKKLLLSDSGFYLCAWGVQETQYFGPGTRLLVL.

This chain uses TRBV6-5 with TRBJ2-2, with D tentatively TRBD2 (6 bases). This CDR3 region has 16 residues. The germline V gene has CDR1 MNHEY and CDR2 SVGAGI. Trimming stripped 2 bases from V and 4 bases from J, with 14 bases between. CDR3 protein: CASSYEAGWGTGELFF. CDR3 nucleotide sequence: TGTGCCAGCAGTTACGAGGCGGGGTGGGGCACCGGGGAGCTGTTTTTT.

This clonotype has a handful of counts. The chain employs TRBV21-1 and TRBJ2-2; the D call TRBD1 from the table was never checked on the DNA. TRBV21-1 constitutes a pseudogene. The CDR3 has 14 residues. CDR3 in amino acids: CASRGTVNTGELFF. In nucleotides, the CDR3 is TGTGCCAGCCGCGGGACGGTGAACACCGGGGAGCTGTTTTTT.

CDR3 bases: TGTGCCAGCAGTGCCACAGGTAATGAGCAGTTCTTC. Translation: CASSATGNEQFF. The rearrangement uses TRBV12-3 or TRBV12-4 and TRBJ2-1; D may be TRBD1 (5 bases). The CDR3 extends over 12 amino acids. V was pared by 5 bases and J by 7 bases, with 9 bases between.

The chain uses TRBV29-1 and TRBJ1-1, with D unresolved. The CDR3 is made up of 11 amino acids. V gave up 2 bases and J gave up 3 bases, with 4 bases separating them. CDR1 and CDR2 from the germline V gene are SQVTM and ANQGSEA. The CDR3: CSVERDTEAFF. For the CDR3, the DNA is TGCAGCGTTGAAAGGGACACTGAAGCTTTCTTT.

This chain uses TRBV11-2 with TRBJ2-3; 8 bases match TRBD1. The CDR3 consists of 19 residues. The junction had 19 bases not matched to a gene; V was cut back by 6 bases and J by 2 bases. Per the germline V gene, CDR1 is SGHAT and CDR2 is FQNNGV. The CDR3, as DNA: TGTGCCAGCAGTCGCCGGGACAGGAGGATATTACCGCACACAGATACGCAGTATTTT. It yields the protein CASSRRDRRILPHTDTQYF.

This clonotype was counted only a few times. The chain is built from TRBV2 and TRBJ2-3; 9 nucleotides match TRBD2. Trimming cost V 7 bases and J 2 bases; bases outside gene matches: 7. CDR1 is SNHLY and CDR2 is FYNNEI in the germline V gene. CDR3 size: 15 residues. The CDR3 DNA reads as TGTGCCAGCACCTTGAGCGGGGGGACCACAGATACGCAGTATTTT. Encoded protein: CASTLSGGTTDTQYF.

The chain carries TRBV11-2 and TRBJ2-3; 9 bases align to TRBD1. Germline V lookup: CDR1 SGHAT, CDR2 FQNNGV. The CDR3 sequence is 18 residues long. Unmatched junction bases numbered 11, after V lost 2 bases and J lost 2 bases. CDR3 coding DNA: TGTGCCAGCAGCTTACTGCTTGCCGGGACAGGGTTCACAGATACGCAGTATTTT. Translation gives CASSLLLAGTGFTDTQYF. Full variable domain (missing parts from reference TRBV11-2 and TRBJ2-3): EAGVAQSPRYKIIEKRQSVAFWCNPISGHATLYWYQQILGQGPKLLIQFQNNGVVDDSQLPKDRFSAERLKGVDSTLKIQPAKLEDSAVYLCASSLLLAGTGFTDTQYFGPGTRLTVL.

This chain joins TRBV6-5 and TRBJ2-3; 9 bases align to TRBD2. V lost 3 bases to trimming and J lost 2 bases; unmatched junction nucleotides: 6. The CDR3 is made up of 16 amino acids. Germline-derived CDR1 and CDR2 are MNHEY and SVGAGI. The CDR3 region has the DNA TGTGCCAGCAGTTATGCGACTAGCGGAGACACAGATACGCAGTATTTT. It codes for CASSYATSGDTDTQYF.